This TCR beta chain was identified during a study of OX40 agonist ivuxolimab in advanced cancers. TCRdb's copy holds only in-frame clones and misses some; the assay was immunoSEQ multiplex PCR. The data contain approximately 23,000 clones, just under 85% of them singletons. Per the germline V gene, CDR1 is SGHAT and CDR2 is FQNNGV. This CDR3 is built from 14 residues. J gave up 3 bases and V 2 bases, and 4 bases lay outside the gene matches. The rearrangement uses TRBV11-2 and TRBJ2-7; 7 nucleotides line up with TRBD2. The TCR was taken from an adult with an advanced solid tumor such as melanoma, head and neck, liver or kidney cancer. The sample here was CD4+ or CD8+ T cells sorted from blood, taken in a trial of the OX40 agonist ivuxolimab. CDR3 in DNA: TGTGCCAGCAGCTTAATGGGGGGGGACTACGAGCAGTACTTC. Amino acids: CASSLMGGDYEQYF.